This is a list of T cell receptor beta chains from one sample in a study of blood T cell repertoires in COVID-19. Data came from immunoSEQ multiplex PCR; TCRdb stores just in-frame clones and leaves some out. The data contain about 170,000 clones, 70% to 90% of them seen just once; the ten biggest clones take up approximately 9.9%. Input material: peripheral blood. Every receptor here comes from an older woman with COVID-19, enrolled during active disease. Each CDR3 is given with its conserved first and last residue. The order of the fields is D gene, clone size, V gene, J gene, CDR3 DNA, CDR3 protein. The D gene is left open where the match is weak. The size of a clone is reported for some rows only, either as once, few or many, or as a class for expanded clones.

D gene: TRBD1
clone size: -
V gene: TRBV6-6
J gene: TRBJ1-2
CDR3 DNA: TGTGCCAGCAGTTACGGACAGGGTAGCTATGGCTACACCTTC
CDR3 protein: CASSYGQGSYGYTF

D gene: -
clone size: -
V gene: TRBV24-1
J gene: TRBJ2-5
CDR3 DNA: TGTGCCACCAGTGAGAGCTTAGAGACCCAGTACTTC
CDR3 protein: CATSESLETQYF

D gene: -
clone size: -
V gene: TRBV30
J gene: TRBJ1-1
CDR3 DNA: TGTGCCTGGAGTGTATTAGGGGGTTTGCGCACTGAAGCTTTCTTT
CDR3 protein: CAWSVLGGLRTEAFF

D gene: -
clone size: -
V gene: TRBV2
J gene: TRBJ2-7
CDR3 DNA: TGTGCCAGCAGTGACAGGGTCGACGAGCAGTACTTC
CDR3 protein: CASSDRVDEQYF

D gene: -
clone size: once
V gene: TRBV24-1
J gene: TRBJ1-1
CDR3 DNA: TGTGCCACCAGTGGGGTCGAACAGGGACCGAACACTGAAGCTTTCTTT
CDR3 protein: CATSGVEQGPNTEAFF

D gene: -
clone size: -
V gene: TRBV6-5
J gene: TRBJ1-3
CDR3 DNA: TGTGCCAGCAGTTACGGCCAGGGTGGAAACACCATATATTTT
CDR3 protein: CASSYGQGGNTIYF

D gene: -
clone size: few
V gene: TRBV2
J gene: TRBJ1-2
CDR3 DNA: TGTGCCAGCATTGAGGGGGGGCTGAACTATGGCTACACCTTC
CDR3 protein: CASIEGGLNYGYTF

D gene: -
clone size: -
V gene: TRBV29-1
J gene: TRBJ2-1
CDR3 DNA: TGCAGCGTTCGGGACATTAGGTTCGATGAGCAGTTCTTC
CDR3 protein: CSVRDIRFDEQFF

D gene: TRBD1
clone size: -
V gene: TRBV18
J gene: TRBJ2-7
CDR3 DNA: TGTGCCAGCTCATGGGACAGGCACGAGCAGTACTTC
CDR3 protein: CASSWDRHEQYF

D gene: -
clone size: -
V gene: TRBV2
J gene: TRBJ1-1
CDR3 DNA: TGTGCCAGCAGGGGGGGGGCGTCTGCAAACACTGAAGCTTTCTTT
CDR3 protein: CASRGGASANTEAFF

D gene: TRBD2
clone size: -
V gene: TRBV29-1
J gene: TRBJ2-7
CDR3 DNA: TGCAGCGTGGAGATCATCACCAGGACTAGAGAAAACGAGCAGTACTTC
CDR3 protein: CSVEIITRTRENEQYF

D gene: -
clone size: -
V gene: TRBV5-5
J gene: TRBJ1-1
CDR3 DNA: TGTGCCAGCAGCTTGACTTCGAACACTGAAGCTTTCTTT
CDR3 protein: CASSLTSNTEAFF

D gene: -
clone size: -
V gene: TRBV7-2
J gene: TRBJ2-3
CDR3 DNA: TGTGCCAGCACCGAGACTAGTCGGGGCACAGATACGCAGTATTTT
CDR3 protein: CASTETSRGTDTQYF

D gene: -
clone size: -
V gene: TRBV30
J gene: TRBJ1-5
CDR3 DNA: TGTGCCTGGAGCCGAGACAGTTATAGCAATCAGCCCCAGCATTTT
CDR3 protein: CAWSRDSYSNQPQHF

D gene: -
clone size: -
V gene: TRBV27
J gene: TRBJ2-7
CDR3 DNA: TGTGCCAGCAGTCTCTCTGCGGCGGATCGGCCCTACGAGCAGTACTTC
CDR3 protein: CASSLSAADRPYEQYF

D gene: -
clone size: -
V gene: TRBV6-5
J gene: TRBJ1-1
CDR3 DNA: TGTGCCAGCAAAAGGGGAGGAGGGACTGAAGCTTTCTTT
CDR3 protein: CASKRGGGTEAFF

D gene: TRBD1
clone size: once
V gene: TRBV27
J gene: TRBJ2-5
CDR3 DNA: TGTGCCAGCAGACCGTTCACAGGGGATAGGGAGACCCAGTACTTC
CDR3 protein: CASRPFTGDRETQYF

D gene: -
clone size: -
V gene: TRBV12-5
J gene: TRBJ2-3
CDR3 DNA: TGTGCTAGTGGTTTGGGTTTTAACAGGCCAGGCACAGATACGCAGTATTTT
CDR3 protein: CASGLGFNRPGTDTQYF

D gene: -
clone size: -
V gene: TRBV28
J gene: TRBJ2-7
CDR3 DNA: TGTGCCAGCAGGTTACAGGGCTACGAGCAGTACTTC
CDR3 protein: CASRLQGYEQYF

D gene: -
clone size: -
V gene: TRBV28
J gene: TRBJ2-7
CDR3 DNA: TGTGCCAGCAGTCGAGGAGCCTACGAGCAGTACTTC
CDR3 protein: CASSRGAYEQYF

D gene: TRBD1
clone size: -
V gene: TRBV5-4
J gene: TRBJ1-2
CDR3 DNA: TGTGCCAGCAGCATAGGGACAGGGGTTCAGGGTGGCTACACCTTC
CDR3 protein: CASSIGTGVQGGYTF

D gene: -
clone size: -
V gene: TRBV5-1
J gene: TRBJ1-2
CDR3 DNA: TGCGCCAGCAGTTTTCCAGGGCGCTATGGCTACACCTTC
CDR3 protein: CASSFPGRYGYTF